This T cell receptor beta chain was profiled in a study of cytomegalovirus exposure and HLA in healthy donors. Overall study: Later analysis reported that the 120 or so validation repertoires shared the platform of the roughly 680 first-cohort repertoires.

Overall study results and limits: Most TCR sequences showed up rarely, but some public TCRs showed up in many donors.

V shed 5 bases and J 6 bases; nucleotides not matched to a gene: 6. CDR1 is LNHDA and CDR2 is SQIVND in the germline V gene (reference sequence). There are 14 residues in the CDR3. Sequencing used immunoSEQ multiplex PCR; TCRdb keeps in-frame clones, though not all of them. The top ten clones hold roughly 0.78% of a sample with 75,000 to 100,000 clones, about 96% of them seen once. Details on this clone: The antigen is unknown.

The donors were members of the validation cohort, which comprised 120 subjects and was separate from the first cohort of 600 to 850 subjects. Sequenced sample: PBMCs. The sequence was collected from a man between 18 and 29 years old in good health and CMV-seronegative. This chain connects TRBV19 to TRBJ2-7; the match to TRBD2 covers 11 bases. The CDR3 sequence is CASSPLAGAPEQYF. Here the CDR3 DNA reads TGTGCCAGTAGTCCACTAGCGGGAGCGCCCGAGCAGTACTTC.